The rows below give T cell receptor beta chains drawn from one sample of a study of cytomegalovirus exposure and HLA in healthy donors. Only in-frame clones appear in the TCRdb table, and some are missing; sequencing was by immunoSEQ multiplex PCR. The table lists roughly 70,000 clones, 95% to 97% of them singletons. Sequencing was done on a sample of PBMCs. These TCRs come from a man younger than 35 in good health and CMV-seronegative. The CDR3 runs from the conserved cysteine through the conserved F or W. D genes are given only for firm matches. Part of the rows lack a size; the others show once, few, many or a class for expanded clones.

D	size	V	J	DNA	CDR3
TRBD2	.	TRBV11-3	TRBJ2-7	TGTGCCAGCAGCTTAAGGGCGAGTAGCGGGTCCTACGAGCAGTACTTC	CASSLRASSGSYEQYF
.	.	TRBV11-2	TRBJ2-7	TGTGCCAGCAGCTTAACGGCTAGCGCGAGCTCCTACGAGCAGTACTTC	CASSLTASASSYEQYF
.	.	TRBV5-1	TRBJ2-1	TGCGCCAGCAGCTTGGTATCTTACAATGAGCAGTTCTTC	CASSLVSYNEQFF
TRBD1	.	TRBV6-5	TRBJ1-5	TGTGCCAGCCGGGCCCAGGGACAGGGGGCTCAGCCCCAGCATTTT	CASRAQGQGAQPQHF
.	.	TRBV11-2	TRBJ2-2	TGTGCCAGCAGCTTAAGTGGGCAGTTAACCGGGGAGCTGTTTTTT	CASSLSGQLTGELFF
.	.	TRBV12-2	TRBJ1-3	TGTGCAAGTCGCTTAGCGCGCCAGGGGGGCGGAAACACCATATATTTT	CASRLARQGGGNTIYF
.	.	TRBV19	TRBJ2-2	TGTGCCAGTAGTATGGGGCATAACACCGGGGAGCTGTTTTTT	CASSMGHNTGELFF
.	once	TRBV7-7	TRBJ1-1	TGTGCTAGCATCCAGGGTGGGGCTTCTGAAGCTTTCTTT	CASIQGGASEAFF
TRBD2	.	TRBV29-1	TRBJ2-1	TGCAGCATCGGGACTAGCTACAATGAGCAGTTCTTC	CSIGTSYNEQFF
TRBD2	.	TRBV2	TRBJ2-1	TGTGCCAGCAGTACCTCGGGGGGCTACAATGAGCAGTTCTTC	CASSTSGGYNEQFF
.	few	TRBV11-3	TRBJ2-1	TGTGCCAGCAGCCCCAGCGTCGGGTACAATGAGCAGTTCTTC	CASSPSVGYNEQFF
TRBD1	.	TRBV19	TRBJ1-3	TGTGCCAGTAACCCCGGGACAGCCTTAAACACCATATATTTT	CASNPGTALNTIYF
TRBD1	.	TRBV7-9	TRBJ1-3	TGTGCCAGCAGCCGGACAGGTGCAGGAAACACCATATATTTT	CASSRTGAGNTIYF
TRBD2	once	TRBV9	TRBJ2-3	TGTGCCAGCAGCCCCCGTAGGGGACTAGAAATCACAGATACGCAGTATTTT	CASSPRRGLEITDTQYF
TRBD1	.	TRBV14	TRBJ2-7	TGTGCCAGCAGCGCTACCGGGACAGTCTCCTACGAGCAGTACTTC	CASSATGTVSYEQYF
TRBD1	.	TRBV28	TRBJ2-5	TGTGCCAGCAATACGAGGACAGGGCAAGAGACCCAGTACTTC	CASNTRTGQETQYF
.	.	TRBV19	TRBJ2-1	TGTGCCAGTAGAGGGGGACCCCGGGGAATCTACAATGAGCAGTTCTTC	CASRGGPRGIYNEQFF
TRBD2	.	TRBV11-3	TRBJ2-7	TGTGCCAGCACCGATTCCGGGACTAGCGGGACCGAGCAGTACTTC	CASTDSGTSGTEQYF
TRBD2	.	TRBV28	TRBJ2-4	TGTGCCAGCAGCTCCACTAGCGACAGCGGAAACATTCAGTACTTC	CASSSTSDSGNIQYF
.	.	TRBV7-9	TRBJ2-1	TGTGCCAGCAGCTTAGTATCTGGGGGAGGCAATGAGCAGTTCTTC	CASSLVSGGGNEQFF
.	.	TRBV19	TRBJ2-7	TGTGCCAGTAGTGAAGGCAGGGACTCCTACGAGCAGTACTTC	CASSEGRDSYEQYF
TRBD1	.	TRBV29-1	TRBJ2-1	TGCAGCACTAATATAGGACAGGCTTACAATGAGCAGTTCTTC	CSTNIGQAYNEQFF
.	.	TRBV6-1	TRBJ1-2	TGTGCCAGCAGTGCCGCCTCTTGGGTACCCAGGCTCTATGGCTACACCTTC	CASSAASWVPRLYGYTF
.	few	TRBV12-2	TRBJ1-2	TGTGCAAGTCGCTTCAGACAGGGGGCGCGGGGCTACACCTTC	CASRFRQGARGYTF
.	.	TRBV11-2	TRBJ2-5	TGTGCCAGCAGCTTCTTAGGGGCTGGTGAGACCCAGTACTTC	CASSFLGAGETQYF
.	once	TRBV27	TRBJ1-1	TGTGCCAGCAGTTTAAAGGGGGGGCCCACTGAAGCTTTCTTT	CASSLKGGPTEAFF
TRBD1	.	TRBV13	TRBJ1-1	TGTGCCAGCAGCTTAGACCAGGGGGCTGCGGCGACTGAAGCTTTCTTT	CASSLDQGAAATEAFF
.	.	TRBV28	TRBJ2-7	TGTGCCACCATACAGGAGAGACCCTACGAGCAGTACTTC	CATIQERPYEQYF
.	.	TRBV19	TRBJ1-6	TGTGCCAGTAGTATTTTTCGACCAGGACAATATAATTCACCCCTCCACTTT	CASSIFRPGQYNSPLHF
TRBD1	.	TRBV13	TRBJ2-5	TGTGCCAGCAGCGGATACACCGGGACAGGGATTGGAGAGACCCAGTACTTC	CASSGYTGTGIGETQYF
.	.	TRBV7-9	TRBJ1-3	TGTGCCAGCAGCTTAGGGGGAGGGTTGGCTGGAAACACCATATATTTT	CASSLGGGLAGNTIYF
.	.	TRBV10-3	TRBJ2-7	TGTGCCATCAGTGGACTCTGGGGAGAAGAGCAGTACTTC	CAISGLWGEEQYF
.	.	TRBV28	TRBJ1-5	TGTGCCAGCAGAACAGTACATCAGCCCCAGCATTTT	CASRTVHQPQHF
TRBD1	.	TRBV19	TRBJ1-5	TGTGCCAGTAGTCCAACGACAGGGTTTCAGCCCCAGCATTTT	CASSPTTGFQPQHF
.	once	TRBV5-6	TRBJ1-2	TGTGCCAGCAGCTTGGGCGGCGGAAAGACTAACTATGGCTACACCTTC	CASSLGGGKTNYGYTF
TRBD1	.	TRBV11-3	TRBJ1-1	TGTGCCAGCAGCTCCACAGGGGAGGAAACTGAAGCTTTCTTT	CASSSTGEETEAFF
TRBD1	.	TRBV11-2	TRBJ1-1	TGTGCCAGCAGCTTAGGGCGGACAGGGAACACTGAAGCTTTCTTT	CASSLGRTGNTEAFF
.	once	TRBV6-1	TRBJ1-5	TGTGCCAGCAGTGACTTTGACACCAATCAGCCCCAGCATTTT	CASSDFDTNQPQHF
.	.	TRBV7-9	TRBJ2-5	TGTGCCAGCAGCCCCACGGGAAAATGGGAGACCCAGTACTTC	CASSPTGKWETQYF
.	.	TRBV2	TRBJ2-7	TGTGCCAGCAGTGGTCTTACACACTACGAGCAGTACTTC	CASSGLTHYEQYF
.	.	TRBV6-5	TRBJ1-5	TGTGCCAGCAGTTACGACAGCAATCGGCCCCAGCATTTT	CASSYDSNRPQHF
.	.	TRBV28	TRBJ1-2	TGTGCCAGCAGTTTCAGTTCCGAGGGTTACTATGGCTACACCTTC	CASSFSSEGYYGYTF
TRBD2	once	TRBV29-1	TRBJ2-5	TGCAGCGTCATCCCCCTAGCGGGAGGATTCCAAGAGACCCAGTACTTC	CSVIPLAGGFQETQYF
TRBD1	.	TRBV6-1	TRBJ2-6	TGTGCCAGCAGTGCGGACAGGTCTGGGGCCAACGTCCTGACTTTC	CASSADRSGANVLTF
TRBD1	.	TRBV27	TRBJ1-2	TGTGCCAGCAGTTCAACCCCGGGACAGGGGAAAGGCTACACCTTC	CASSSTPGQGKGYTF